The rows below give T cell receptor beta chains drawn from one sample of a study of blood T cells in healthy people across ages. TCRdb fed the 5' RACE reads into MiXCR, producing one record per CDR3 protein. The repertoire consists of about 1.5 million distinct CDR3 sequences, with 40% to 45% occurring once and the leading ten covering approximately 4.1%. The sample comprised blood. These receptors originate from a woman aged 18-29 years in good health. Both conserved end residues are part of each CDR3. A D gene is named only where the DNA matches it firmly. The size entry is marked missing in some rows and otherwise reads once, few, many or a size class.

D gene	V gene	J gene	clone size	CDR3 DNA	CDR3 protein
TRBD1	TRBV4-1	TRBJ1-1	NA	TGCGCCAGCAGCCGGACAGGGGCGGCTGAAGCTTTCTTT	CASSRTGAAEAFF
NA	TRBV4-1	TRBJ2-7	NA	TGCGCCAGCAGCCAAGTGGGACGGGGCGACTACGAGCAGTACTTC	CASSQVGRGDYEQYF
NA	TRBV9	TRBJ2-7	few	TGTGCCAGCAGCGTAGAGGGACTTATCTACAATGAGCAGTACTTC	CASSVEGLIYNEQYF
TRBD2	TRBV4-3	TRBJ2-3	NA	TGCGCCAGCAGCCAAACTAGCGGGACCACAGATACGCAGTATTTT	CASSQTSGTTDTQYF
NA	TRBV27	TRBJ2-7	NA	TGTGCCAGCAGTACCCAGCGCTCCTACAATGAGCAGTACTTC	CASSTQRSYNEQYF
TRBD1	TRBV6-1	TRBJ2-7	NA	TGTGCCAGCAGGCACCGCTCTTCCGGACAGGGGAAGGGCGAGCAGTACTTC	CASRHRSSGQGKGEQYF
NA	TRBV6-6	TRBJ1-1	once	TGTGCCAGCAGAGAGGGTGATCCCACTGAAGCTTTCTTT	CASREGDPTEAFF
NA	TRBV6-5	TRBJ2-3	NA	TGTGCCAGCAGTTACTCGTTAGCCCTTTTTACAGATACGCAGTATTTT	CASSYSLALFTDTQYF
NA	TRBV6-6	TRBJ2-1	few	TGTGCCAGCAGCCTCAGACAGGAAGGGCAGTTCTTC	CASSLRQEGQFF
NA	TRBV15	TRBJ2-1	NA	TGTGCCACCAGCAGAGGTCTTGGGGGGCGATACAATGAGCAGTTCTTC	CATSRGLGGRYNEQFF
NA	TRBV20-1	TRBJ2-2	NA	TGCAGTGCTAGAGGACATTCGAACACCGGGGAGCTGTTTTTT	CSARGHSNTGELFF
NA	TRBV20-1	TRBJ2-3	NA	TGCAGTGCTAGAGTCTGGACAGCTAGCACAGATACGCAGTATTTT	CSARVWTASTDTQYF
TRBD1	TRBV12-3/TRBV12-4	TRBJ1-2	few	TGTGCCAGCCTTCGAAGTGGGGCAGGACAGGGCAACGGCTACACCTTC	CASLRSGAGQGNGYTF
NA	TRBV6-2/TRBV6-3	TRBJ2-1	NA	TGTGCCAGCAGTACCATGGACAATGGGCAGTTCTTC	CASSTMDNGQFF
NA	TRBV20-1	TRBJ2-7	once	TGCAGTGCTAGAGATGCCGGCGGAACAGGCGAGCAGTACTTC	CSARDAGGTGEQYF
NA	TRBV6-4	TRBJ2-7	NA	TGTGCCAGCAGTGATGCGAGGTCGATCTCCTACGAGCAGTACTTC	CASSDARSISYEQYF